This is a list of T cell receptor beta chains from one sample in a study of patients and donors after allogeneic stem cell transplantation. TCRdb reprocessed the RT-PCR reads with MiXCR, giving one entry per CDR3 protein. The data show hundreds of thousands of distinct CDR3 sequences, under 20% seen once. Sequencing was done on a sample of blood, either unsorted or a sorted T cell fraction (not recorded which). Every receptor here comes from a human donor who was either an allogeneic HSCT recipient or a stem cell or donor lymphocyte infusion donor (not recorded which). It is not recorded whose cells these are; they may come from a transplant donor. Both conserved end residues are part of each CDR3. The D gene is left open where the match is weak. Where a row states a size, it is once, few, many or the class of an expanded clone; other rows omit it.

v_gene: TRBV4-1
abundance: many
d_gene: .
j_gene: TRBJ2-3
CDR3nt: TGCGCCAGCAGCCAAGGGACCGGGGATACGCAGTATTTT
CDR3aa: CASSQGTGDTQYF

v_gene: TRBV6-1
abundance: .
d_gene: .
j_gene: TRBJ1-5
CDR3nt: TGTGCCAGCAGCCCACAGGGACTGGGCAATCAGCCCCAGCATTTT
CDR3aa: CASSPQGLGNQPQHF

v_gene: TRBV27
abundance: .
d_gene: TRBD1
j_gene: TRBJ1-1
CDR3nt: TGTGCCAGCAGGGGAAGGACAGGGGTGACTGAAGCTTTCTTT
CDR3aa: CASRGRTGVTEAFF

v_gene: TRBV12-3/TRBV12-4
abundance: many
d_gene: .
j_gene: TRBJ2-7
CDR3nt: TGTGCCAGCACCCTAGGGGCGTCCGAGCAGTACTTC
CDR3aa: CASTLGASEQYF

v_gene: TRBV12-3/TRBV12-4
abundance: many
d_gene: .
j_gene: TRBJ1-5
CDR3nt: TGTGCCAGCAGTCCGACGGGCCATCAGCCCCAGCATTTT
CDR3aa: CASSPTGHQPQHF

v_gene: TRBV2
abundance: few
d_gene: .
j_gene: TRBJ1-1
CDR3nt: TGTGCCAGCAGTGAATTGGGGCCGGAAGCTTTCTTT
CDR3aa: CASSELGPEAFF

v_gene: TRBV7-3
abundance: .
d_gene: .
j_gene: TRBJ2-3
CDR3nt: TGTGCCAGCAGCCTTACCGGGACTTCAGATACGCAGTATTTT
CDR3aa: CASSLTGTSDTQYF

v_gene: TRBV10-2
abundance: few
d_gene: TRBD2
j_gene: TRBJ2-7
CDR3nt: TGCGCCAGCAGTGAGATCGCGGGGGTCTCCTACGAGCAGTACTTC
CDR3aa: CASSEIAGVSYEQYF

v_gene: TRBV20-1
abundance: .
d_gene: .
j_gene: TRBJ1-1
CDR3nt: TGCAGTGCTGGGCCTAGAGCCCCCATGAACACTGAAGCTTTCTTT
CDR3aa: CSAGPRAPMNTEAFF

v_gene: TRBV5-1
abundance: many
d_gene: TRBD2
j_gene: TRBJ2-3
CDR3nt: TGCGCCAGCAGCTTGACGCCGGGACTAGCTTCCGAATACACAGATACGCAGTATTTT
CDR3aa: CASSLTPGLASEYTDTQYF

v_gene: TRBV11-2
abundance: .
d_gene: .
j_gene: TRBJ2-7
CDR3nt: TGTGCCAGCAGTTATCTAGCAGACGAGCAGTACTTC
CDR3aa: CASSYLADEQYF

v_gene: TRBV20-1
abundance: .
d_gene: .
j_gene: TRBJ2-2
CDR3nt: TGCAGTGCGAGAGACAGTGTAACGAACACCGGGGAGCTGTTTTTT
CDR3aa: CSARDSVTNTGELFF

v_gene: TRBV18
abundance: .
d_gene: .
j_gene: TRBJ1-2
CDR3nt: TGTGCCAGCTCCCCCGGGCACCTCGGCTATGGCTACACCTTC
CDR3aa: CASSPGHLGYGYTF

v_gene: TRBV10-3
abundance: many
d_gene: .
j_gene: TRBJ2-1
CDR3nt: TGTGCCATCAGTGAGTCGAGTAGCTACAATGAGCAGTTCTTC
CDR3aa: CAISESSSYNEQFF

v_gene: TRBV7-9
abundance: .
d_gene: TRBD2
j_gene: TRBJ2-2
CDR3nt: TGTGCCAGCAGCTTTAAGTACCGGGGGGCGAACACCGGGGAGCTGTTTTTT
CDR3aa: CASSFKYRGANTGELFF

v_gene: TRBV6-2/TRBV6-3
abundance: .
d_gene: .
j_gene: TRBJ1-1
CDR3nt: TGTGCCAGCAGAATAAAGACGACAGACACTGAAGCTTTCTTT
CDR3aa: CASRIKTTDTEAFF

v_gene: TRBV27
abundance: .
d_gene: .
j_gene: TRBJ2-1
CDR3nt: TGTGCCAGCAGTCTGATTACCGGGGCGTACAATGAGCAGTTCTTC
CDR3aa: CASSLITGAYNEQFF

v_gene: TRBV14
abundance: .
d_gene: .
j_gene: TRBJ1-1
CDR3nt: TGTGCCAGCAAACAAGACAGGACTGAAGCTTTCTTT
CDR3aa: CASKQDRTEAFF

v_gene: TRBV2
abundance: few
d_gene: TRBD2
j_gene: TRBJ2-2
CDR3nt: TGTGCCAGCAGGCCTAGCGGGGGCGGAACCGGGGAGCTGTTTTTT
CDR3aa: CASRPSGGGTGELFF

v_gene: TRBV25-1
abundance: few
d_gene: .
j_gene: TRBJ1-1
CDR3nt: TGTGCCAGCAGTGACCATCCCCCAGGGCGAAACCTAAACACTGAAGCTTTCTTT
CDR3aa: CASSDHPPGRNLNTEAFF

v_gene: TRBV20-1
abundance: .
d_gene: .
j_gene: TRBJ2-7
CDR3nt: TGCAGTGCGAAGCATTTCTACGAGCAGTACTTC
CDR3aa: CSAKHFYEQYF

v_gene: TRBV10-3
abundance: many
d_gene: .
j_gene: TRBJ2-1
CDR3nt: TGTGCCATCAGCGGGGTCGGGGGCTACAATGAGCAGTTCTTC
CDR3aa: CAISGVGGYNEQFF

v_gene: TRBV4-1
abundance: .
d_gene: .
j_gene: TRBJ1-1
CDR3nt: TGCGCCAGCAGCCAAACCGGGGCCCAGGGTAACACTGAAGCTTTCTTT
CDR3aa: CASSQTGAQGNTEAFF

v_gene: TRBV12-5
abundance: .
d_gene: .
j_gene: TRBJ2-3
CDR3nt: TGTGCTAGTGGTTTGACTGGGGGCGAAACAGATACGCAGTATTTT
CDR3aa: CASGLTGGETDTQYF

v_gene: TRBV6-1
abundance: many
d_gene: TRBD2
j_gene: TRBJ2-3
CDR3nt: TGTGCCAGCAGAGCGGGGGGGCTTCTCCCAGATACGCAGTATTTT
CDR3aa: CASRAGGLLPDTQYF

v_gene: TRBV6-6
abundance: many
d_gene: .
j_gene: TRBJ2-7
CDR3nt: TGTGCCAGCAGTTACGGGGGGCAGCAGTACTTC
CDR3aa: CASSYGGQQYF

v_gene: TRBV6-2/TRBV6-3
abundance: few
d_gene: .
j_gene: TRBJ2-5
CDR3nt: TGTGCCAGCTGGGGGCGGGAAGAGACCCAGTACTTC
CDR3aa: CASWGREETQYF

v_gene: TRBV5-1
abundance: few
d_gene: TRBD1
j_gene: TRBJ2-2
CDR3nt: TGCGCCAGCAGCTTGGTTACAGGGGGCTTCGCGAACACCGGGGAGCTGTTTTTT
CDR3aa: CASSLVTGGFANTGELFF

v_gene: TRBV25-1
abundance: few
d_gene: TRBD2
j_gene: TRBJ2-7
CDR3nt: TGTGCCAGCACTCCCGCAGCGGGAGCATCCTACGAGCAGTACTTC
CDR3aa: CASTPAAGASYEQYF

v_gene: TRBV20-1
abundance: many
d_gene: TRBD1
j_gene: TRBJ2-1
CDR3nt: TGCAGTGCTAGAGGACAGGGGGGCCCTTCCTACAATGAGCAGTTCTTC
CDR3aa: CSARGQGGPSYNEQFF

v_gene: TRBV10-3
abundance: .
d_gene: .
j_gene: TRBJ2-3
CDR3nt: TGTGCCATCAGTGATCAGGGGCCTGGCACAGATACGCAGTATTTT
CDR3aa: CAISDQGPGTDTQYF

v_gene: TRBV12-3/TRBV12-4
abundance: many
d_gene: .
j_gene: TRBJ1-4
CDR3nt: TGTGCCAGCAGTTTTCAGGGCATTTCTGAAAAACTGTTTTTT
CDR3aa: CASSFQGISEKLFF

v_gene: TRBV7-9
abundance: few
d_gene: .
j_gene: TRBJ2-5
CDR3nt: TGTGCCAGCAGCTTACCAGCGAAAGAGACCCAGTACTTC
CDR3aa: CASSLPAKETQYF

v_gene: TRBV6-2/TRBV6-3
abundance: few
d_gene: .
j_gene: TRBJ2-5
CDR3nt: TGTGCCAGCACTCAATCCCGGGACCTCCAGTACTTC
CDR3aa: CASTQSRDLQYF

v_gene: TRBV5-6
abundance: few
d_gene: .
j_gene: TRBJ2-5
CDR3nt: TGTGCCAGCAGCCGAGACAGGTCCGAAGAGACCCAGTACTTC
CDR3aa: CASSRDRSEETQYF

v_gene: TRBV5-1
abundance: many
d_gene: .
j_gene: TRBJ2-1
CDR3nt: TGCGCCAGCAGCTGGGGTGGGGGCCCTACCTACAATGAGCAGTTCTTC
CDR3aa: CASSWGGGPTYNEQFF

v_gene: TRBV11-3
abundance: .
d_gene: .
j_gene: TRBJ2-1
CDR3nt: TGTGCCAGCAGCTGGCGGGTCCGGCCCGACAATGAGCAGTTCTTC
CDR3aa: CASSWRVRPDNEQFF

v_gene: TRBV28
abundance: .
d_gene: TRBD2
j_gene: TRBJ2-2
CDR3nt: TGTGCCAGCAGTTTATTCATGGGACTAGCGGGATCAACCGGGGAGCTGTTTTTT
CDR3aa: CASSLFMGLAGSTGELFF

v_gene: TRBV11-2
abundance: few
d_gene: TRBD2
j_gene: TRBJ2-3
CDR3nt: TGTGCCAGCAGCTACCGTTTTGGTAGCGGGTTGACAAGCGATACGCAGTATTTT
CDR3aa: CASSYRFGSGLTSDTQYF

v_gene: TRBV5-1
abundance: .
d_gene: TRBD1
j_gene: TRBJ2-7
CDR3nt: TGCGCCAGCAGTCAGGGTTCAGGGGGAATCTACGAGCAGTACTTC
CDR3aa: CASSQGSGGIYEQYF